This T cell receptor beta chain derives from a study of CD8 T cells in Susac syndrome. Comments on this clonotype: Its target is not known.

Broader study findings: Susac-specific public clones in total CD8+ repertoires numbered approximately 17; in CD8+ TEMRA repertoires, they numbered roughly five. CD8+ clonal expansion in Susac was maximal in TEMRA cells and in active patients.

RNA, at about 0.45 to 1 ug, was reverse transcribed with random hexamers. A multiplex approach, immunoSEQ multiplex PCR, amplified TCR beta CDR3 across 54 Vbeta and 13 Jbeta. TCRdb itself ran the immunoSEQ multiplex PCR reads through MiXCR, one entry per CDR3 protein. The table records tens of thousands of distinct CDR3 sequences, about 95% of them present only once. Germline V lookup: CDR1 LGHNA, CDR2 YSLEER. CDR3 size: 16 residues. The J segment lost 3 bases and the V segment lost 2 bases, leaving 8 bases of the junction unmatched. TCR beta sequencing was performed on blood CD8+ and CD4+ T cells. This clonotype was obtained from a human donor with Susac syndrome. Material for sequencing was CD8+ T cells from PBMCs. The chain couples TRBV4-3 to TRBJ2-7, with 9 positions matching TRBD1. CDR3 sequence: CASSQYAGTGIYEQYF. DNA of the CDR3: TGCGCCAGCAGCCAATATGCCGGGACAGGGATCTACGAGCAGTACTTC.